A single sample gave rise to the 9 T cell receptor beta chains below, sequenced in a study of CD8+CD57+ T cells in acquired aplastic anemia (dated by TCRdb to between 2017 and 2018). Flow cytometry had shown CD8+CD57+ cell expansion in the patients selected for sequencing. TCRdb names Illumina HiSeq 2000 as the instrument used. TCR beta VDJ combination and CDR3 sequence profiling used genomic DNA as the template. TCRdb trimmed the raw reads at Q25, called clones with MiXCR and kept productive beta chains. When rows share a CDR3 protein, they turn into one entry using the most common DNA and genes. The sample table holds more than 150,000 distinct CDR3 sequences, of which around half were seen once. The ten largest clones represent 3.2% of the sample. Sequencing was done on a sample of sorted CD4+, CD8+, or CD8+CD57+ T cells (not recorded which) from PBMCs. These receptors were obtained from a human donor with aplastic anemia.

The genes are TRBV2 and TRBJ1-1; D gene uncertain. The V end was cut by 8 bases, the J end by 2 bases, with 12 bases between. The CDR3 contains 13 residues. Germline values: CDR1 SNHLY, CDR2 FYNNEI. In DNA form, the CDR3 reads TGTGCCAGCTCCGGACTGATTAACACTGAAGCTTTCTTT. Its protein is CASSGLINTEAFF.

This clonotype was detected many times. The CDR3 is CASSLGTGGYEQYF. The DNA of the CDR3 is TGCGCCAGCAGCTTGGGTACAGGGGGCTACGAGCAGTACTTC. The gene calls are TRBV5-1 and TRBJ2-7, with 8 bases matching TRBD1. The trim removed 0 bases at V and 3 bases at J, leaving 2 bases unmatched. The CDR3 sequence is 14 residues long. CDR1 and CDR2 (germline): SGHRS, YFSETQ.

This rearrangement joins TRBV7-9 to TRBJ2-7; possibly TRBD1 for D (5 bases). The CDR3 extends over 14 amino acids. With 5 bases removed from V and 2 bases from J, the gap between germline ends came to 13 bases. Germline V lookup: CDR1 SEHNR, CDR2 FQNEAQ (reference sequence). The DNA for the CDR3 is TGTGCCAGCAGCCCGATGGACACGACCTACGAGCAGTACTTC. As protein: CASSPMDTTYEQYF. Looking up the rest from reference TRBV7-9 and TRBJ2-7 gives the full variable domain: DTGVSQNPRHKITKRGQNVTFRCDPISEHNRLYWYRQTLGQGPEFLTYFQNEAQLEKSRLLSDRFSAERPKGSFSTLEIQRTEQGDSAMYLCASSPMDTTYEQYFGPGTRLTVT.

About this clonotype itself: This clone may be a read error of a much larger clone one base away. V gene TRBV6-1 combines with J gene TRBJ1-2; TRBD1 agrees at 7 bases. Germline-derived CDR1 and CDR2 are MNHNS and SASEGT. The length of the CDR3 is 16 residues. The CDR3 DNA reads as TGTGCCAGCAGTACGACGGGACAGAGAGAAAACTATGGCTGCACCTTC. Its protein is CASSTTGQRENYGCTF.

This clonotype showed up many times. The chain recombines TRBV7-9 with TRBJ2-1; D uncertain. From germline, CDR1 is SEHNR and CDR2 FQNEAQ (reference sequence). V was cut by 0 bases and J by 9 bases, with 12 bases left in between. The CDR3 totals 14 residues. CDR3 in amino acids: CASSLAENVGEQFF. The CDR3 coding sequence is TGTGCCAGCAGCTTAGCGGAGAACGTGGGTGAGCAGTTCTTC.

This clonotype was counted at least ten times. The J gene is TRBJ2-7, the V gene TRBV6-1; TRBD2 agrees at 8 bases. The CDR3 sequence is 15 residues long. V was clipped by 4 bases and J by 5 bases; unmatched bases: 10. Germline V gene data show CDR1 as MNHNS and CDR2 as SASEGT. The CDR3 coding sequence is TGTGCCAGCAGTGCACAAAACGGGGGGGTCCACGAGCAGTACGTC. It is translated as CASSAQNGGVHEQYV.

Many counts were recorded for this clonotype. V and J are TRBV9 and TRBJ1-2, with D unresolved. Germline lookup yields CDR1 SGDLS and CDR2 YYNGEE. This CDR3 is 15 amino acids long. The V and J ends lost 4 bases and 4 bases respectively, with 17 bases between them. Here the CDR3 reads CASSPSPDGFYGYTF. As DNA, the CDR3 is TGTGCCAGCAGCCCTTCGCCGGACGGATTCTATGGCTACACCTTC.

The chain has TRBV12-3 or TRBV12-4 and TRBJ1-2; TRBD1 is a possible D gene (6 bases). Trimming shortened V by 1 base and J by 0 bases, and 15 bases separated the two germline ends. CDR3 length equals 17 residues. The CDR3 bases are TGTGCCAGCAGTTTAGGTCCAGGGGTGAAAGCTAACTATGGCTACACCTTC. Protein: CASSLGPGVKANYGYTF.

Points on this clonotype: This sequence may be a read error, since a much larger clone differs from it by one base. This chain links TRBV6-2 or TRBV6-3 with TRBJ1-2; D gene uncertain. From germline, CDR1 is MNHEY and CDR2 SVGEGT. This CDR3 has 13 residues. Trimming shortened V by 7 bases and J by 4 bases, and 13 bases separated the two germline ends. The CDR3 DNA sequence: TGTGCCAGCAATTTCCAACGGGGCTATGGCTACACCTTC. Translated, it gives CASNFQRGYGYTF.